These 9 T cell receptor beta chains came from one sample sequenced in a study of early T cells in non-severe SARS-CoV-2 infection. TCRdb fed the 5' RACE reads into MiXCR, producing one record per CDR3 protein. The sample records about 22,000 distinct CDR3 sequences, approximately 4.5% being singletons. Input material: whole blood. Receptors were obtained from an adult who was a healthcare worker with PCR-confirmed SARS-CoV-2 infection or an uninfected control (not recorded which).

This clonotype appeared many times. This rearrangement joins TRBV5-1 to TRBJ2-2, with 11 bases lining up with TRBD2. Trimming at V came to 4 bases and at J to 4 bases, leaving 6 bases not matched to a gene. CDR1 SGHRS and CDR2 YFSETQ come from the germline V gene. The CDR3 is made up of 16 amino acids. In nucleotides, the CDR3 is TGCGCCAGCAGCAATAGCGGGAGGGTCGGCACCGGGGAGCTGTTTTTT. Translation gives CASSNSGRVGTGELFF.

The CDR3 sequence is CASQREGNTDTQYF. CDR3 coding DNA: TGTGCCAGCCAGCGGGAGGGGAACACAGATACGCAGTATTTT. The gene calls are TRBV25-1 and TRBJ2-3; 10 bases align to TRBD2. Trimming cost V 8 bases and J 2 bases; bases outside gene matches: 4. Looked up from germline, CDR1 is MGHDK and CDR2 is SYGVNS. This CDR3 spans 14 amino acids.

This clonotype came up many times. The V gene is TRBV29-1, the J gene TRBJ1-3, with D unresolved. Germline-derived CDR1 and CDR2 are SQVTM and ANQGSEA. The CDR3 sequence is 14 residues long. Between the trimmed V and J ends, which lost 0 bases and 1 base, there was a span of 7 bases. In DNA form, the CDR3 reads TGCAGCGTTGAAGATCTGGGATCTGGAAACACCATATATTTT. Protein product: CSVEDLGSGNTIYF.

In this sample, this clonotype turned up a few times. The rearrangement uses TRBV28 and TRBJ2-5, with D perhaps matching TRBD1 (6 bases). Germline V gene lookup returns CDR1 MDHEN and CDR2 SYDVKM. CDR3 length: 16 amino acids. The ends were cut back, 7 bases at V and 2 bases at J, with 20 bases in the middle. The CDR3 is CASTLSSGHLQETQYF. The CDR3 DNA follows: TGTGCCAGCACCCTGTCCTCGGGACACTTACAAGAGACCCAGTACTTC. The full variable domain, its missing parts supplied by reference TRBV28 and TRBJ2-5, is DVKVTQSSRYLVKRTGEKVFLECVQDMDHENMFWYRQDPGLGLRLIYFSYDVKMKEKGDIPEGYSVSREKKERFSLILESASTNQTSMYLCASTLSSGHLQETQYFGPGTRLLVL.

Ten or more counts support this clonotype. This rearrangement joins TRBV12-3 or TRBV12-4 to TRBJ2-1; unclear D gene. The CDR3 is 11 residues long. The germline V and J ends were trimmed by 6 bases and 4 bases, with 4 bases remaining between them. The CDR3 protein is CASSLYNEQFF. CDR3 DNA sequence: TGTGCCAGCAGCTTATACAATGAGCAGTTCTTC.

This clonotype was counted ten times or more. This chain uses TRBV12-3 or TRBV12-4 with TRBJ1-5, with D possibly matching TRBD1 (5 bases). CDR3 size: 14 residues. Trimming stripped 0 bases from V and 2 bases from J, with 5 bases between. The CDR3 sequence: CASSLAGGNQPQHF. CDR3 in DNA: TGTGCCAGCAGTTTAGCAGGGGGCAATCAGCCCCAGCATTTT.

The chain recombines TRBV6-5 with TRBJ1-4, with D perhaps TRBD1 (5 bases). The CDR3 has 16 amino acids. The V gene lost 4 bases and the J gene lost 7 bases, with 19 bases spanning the gap. Germline CDR1 is MNHEY and CDR2 is SVGAGI. In DNA form, the CDR3 reads TGTGCCAGCAGTTCCCCAAGGCAGGGCGGGGGTGAAAAACTGTTTTTT. It is translated as CASSSPRQGGGEKLFF.

The table lists this clonotype with many counts. The rearrangement links TRBV5-1 to TRBJ1-1, with a weak D call TRBD1 (5 bases). Trimming left V 0 bases short and J 3 bases short, with 9 bases between. The germline V gene has CDR1 SGHRS and CDR2 YFSETQ. The CDR3 has 14 amino acids. The chain's CDR3 is CASSLEGPDTEAFF. The CDR3 DNA reads TGCGCCAGCAGCTTGGAGGGGCCGGACACTGAAGCTTTCTTT.

The rearrangement uses TRBV7-2 and TRBJ2-1; D possibly corresponds to TRBD2 (5 bases). V was pared by 0 bases and J by 10 bases, with 10 bases between. In germline, CDR1 is SGHTA, CDR2 FQGNSA. This CDR3 has 13 amino acids. CDR3 DNA sequence: TGTGCCAGCAGCTTAGCCTCCGGGAACGAGCAGTTCTTC. This encodes CASSLASGNEQFF.